This TCR beta chain was sequenced during a study of T-cell reconstitution after alpha-beta-depleted transplantation in children. The CDR3 consists of 12 residues. V lost 4 bases, J lost 4 bases, and 10 bases lay in between. Germline-derived CDR1 and CDR2 are SQVTM and ANQGSEA. In its sample, this clonotype was seen many times. Its target is unknown. The library targeted TCRbeta and was prepared with unique molecular identifiers. TCRdb passed the PCR reads through MiXCR, listing each CDR3 protein once. The table lists 200,000 to 300,000 distinct CDR3 sequences, 20% to 30% of them singletons. Study results and limitations: At day 60, the high TCRbeta diversity found in some patients originated from recipient T cells and thymic progenitors that had survived.

This sequence originates from a girl aged 2-15 years with Fanconi anemia, due to receive a stem cell transplant. This sequence joins TRBV29-1 and TRBJ1-2; maybe TRBD1 (5 bases). Sequencing was performed on PBMCs, taken before TCRalphabeta/CD19-depleted stem cell transplant. In DNA, the CDR3 is TGCAGCGTTGCGGACATCACCTATGGCTACACCTTC. Encoded protein: CSVADITYGYTF.